This entry lists 25 T cell receptor beta chains sequenced from one sample in a study of blood T cell repertoires in COVID-19. The table came from immunoSEQ multiplex PCR; TCRdb's copy has only in-frame clones and leaves some out. This table has 200,000 to 250,000 clones, approximately 83% appearing once. The specimen sequenced was PBMCs or T cells enriched from blood (not recorded which). All receptors derive from a woman aged 60 to 75 who had recovered from COVID-19.

The J gene is TRBJ1-3, the V gene TRBV6-1; D unclear. The germline V gene encodes CDR1 MNHNS and CDR2 SASEGT. The CDR3 has 15 residues. With 5 bases removed from V and 0 bases from J, the gap between germline ends came to 11 bases. This CDR3 reads CASSRVSFSGNTIYF. DNA for the CDR3: TGTGCCAGCAGTCGGGTCTCCTTCTCTGGAAACACCATATATTTT.

The chain recombines TRBV2 with TRBJ2-5; tentative D call: TRBD1 (6 bases). The CDR3 sequence is 16 residues long. In germline, CDR1 is SNHLY, CDR2 FYNNEI. Between the trimmed V and J ends, which lost 2 bases and 5 bases, there was a span of 18 bases. This chain's CDR3 is CASSESQTEQGETQYF. DNA of the CDR3: TGTGCCAGCAGTGAAAGCCAAACGGAGCAGGGGGAGACCCAGTACTTC.

The rearrangement links TRBV27 to TRBJ2-1; 7 bases map to TRBD2. V lost 5 bases to trimming and J lost 7 bases; unmatched junction nucleotides: 8. Germline lookup yields CDR1 MNHEY and CDR2 SMNVEV (reference sequence). The CDR3 runs to 14 residues. CDR3 amino acids: CASSPVAGLNEQFF. The CDR3 coding sequence is TGTGCCAGCAGTCCTGTAGCGGGTTTAAATGAGCAGTTCTTC.

The table lists this clone with a few counts. The CDR3 is CASSSLSPNTGELFF. The CDR3 coding sequence is TGTGCCAGCAGCTCTCTAAGCCCGAACACCGGGGAGCTGTTTTTT. The rearrangement uses TRBV5-4 and TRBJ2-2; D gene uncertain. The CDR3 sequence is 15 residues long. Looked up from germline, CDR1 is SGHNT and CDR2 is YYREEE (reference sequence). Trimming removed 3 bases from V and 0 bases from J, with 9 bases in between.

This clone has just one count. The chain combines TRBV7-3 with TRBJ2-5; D is possibly TRBD2 (7 bases). Germline CDR1 reads SGHTA; CDR2 reads FQGTGA. V lost 2 bases and J 4 bases, leaving 14 bases between the germline ends. The length of the CDR3 is 15 residues. CDR3 nucleotides: TGTGCCAGCAGCTTATTAGGGGGGGCGGTAGAGACCCAGTACTTC. Translation gives CASSLLGGAVETQYF.

This clone has a handful of counts. The chain carries TRBV7-8 and TRBJ1-6; the D is unclear. This CDR3 has 16 amino acids. The germline V and J ends were trimmed by 3 bases and 0 bases, with 9 bases remaining between them. Germline V lookup: CDR1 SGHVS, CDR2 FQNEAQ. CDR3 sequence reads: CASSFSGSSYNSPLHF. DNA of the CDR3: TGTGCCAGCAGCTTCTCAGGCAGCTCCTATAATTCACCCCTCCACTTT.

The J gene is TRBJ2-5, the V gene TRBV24-1; perhaps TRBD1 as D (5 bases). CDR3 length equals 11 residues. The V and J ends lost 9 bases and 3 bases respectively, with 7 bases between them. Germline CDR1 and CDR2: KGHDR and SFDVKD. CDR3 coding DNA: TGTGCCACCGTCAGGGAAGAGACCCAGTACTTC. It specifies CATVREETQYF.

The V and J genes are TRBV6-2 or TRBV6-3 and TRBJ1-5; D gene unclear. The V gene lost 2 bases and the J gene lost 5 bases, with 10 bases spanning the gap. Germline CDR1 reads MNHEY; CDR2 reads SVGEGT. The CDR3 runs to 14 residues. The CDR3 DNA is TGTGCCAGCAGTTACGTGGCAGTTGATCAGCCCCAGCATTTT. Translation: CASSYVAVDQPQHF.

V and J are TRBV29-1 and TRBJ2-3, with a possible D match to TRBD2 (6 bases). Germline loops: CDR1 SQVTM, CDR2 ANQGSEA. V was cut by 4 bases and J by 3 bases, with 8 bases left in between. The CDR3 covers 12 residues. For the CDR3, the DNA is TGCAGCGTTGCGGAGGGAACAGATACGCAGTATTTT. Its translation: CSVAEGTDTQYF.

This clone is a singleton in its sample. The chain combines TRBV29-1 with TRBJ2-1, with D possibly being TRBD1 (5 bases). Trimming left V 0 bases short and J 4 bases short, with 10 bases between. CDR3 length: 14 amino acids. The germline gives CDR1 SQVTM, CDR2 ANQGSEA. This CDR3 is CSVEDPGPYNEQFF. DNA for the CDR3: TGCAGCGTTGAAGATCCAGGGCCATACAATGAGCAGTTCTTC.

This rearrangement joins TRBV10-3 to TRBJ1-1, with D uncertain. There are 11 residues in the CDR3. The germline gives CDR1 ENHRY, CDR2 SYGVKD. The germline V and J ends were trimmed by 8 bases and 2 bases, with 6 bases remaining between them. The CDR3 DNA sequence: TGTGCCATCGCGGGAAACACTGAAGCTTTCTTT. It specifies CAIAGNTEAFF.

This clone came up once. This sequence joins TRBV9 and TRBJ1-3; 7 bases fit TRBD1. The CDR3 sequence is 15 residues long. CDR1 is SGDLS and CDR2 is YYNGEE in the germline V gene. Trimming removed 1 base from V and 1 base from J; junction bases left unmatched: 2. This CDR3 is CASSVQGDSGNTIYF. The DNA of the CDR3 is TGTGCCAGCAGCGTACAGGGGGATTCTGGAAACACCATATATTTT. The full variable domain, with the rest looked up from reference TRBV9 and TRBJ1-3, is DSGVTQTPKHLITATGQRVTLRCSPRSGDLSVYWYQQSLDQGLQFLIQYYNGEERAKGNILERFSAQQFPDLHSELNLSSLELGDSALYFCASSVQGDSGNTIYFGEGSWLTVV.

This chain links TRBV7-6 with TRBJ1-1; D is possibly TRBD1 (6 bases). Germline V CDR1 and CDR2: SGHVS, FNYEAQ. Trimming took 1 base from V and 0 from J, leaving 12 bases between them. The length of the CDR3 is 16 residues. CDR3 bases: TGTGCCAGCAGCTTAGGTCCCCACAGGGTGAACACTGAAGCTTTCTTT. As protein: CASSLGPHRVNTEAFF.

The chain uses TRBV6-4 and TRBJ2-1; 11 bases line up with TRBD2. Germline CDR1 is MRHNA and CDR2 is SNTAGT. V dropped 0 bases and J dropped 3; count of bases not matched to a gene: 1. The CDR3 contains 16 residues. This CDR3 is CASSDSSGGGYNEQFF. CDR3 in DNA: TGTGCCAGCAGTGACTCTAGCGGGGGGGGCTACAATGAGCAGTTCTTC.

The chain employs TRBV16 and TRBJ1-1; D not resolved. Per the germline V gene, CDR1 is KGHSY and CDR2 is FQNENV. The CDR3 extends over 13 amino acids. Between the trimmed V and J ends, which lost 2 bases and 5 bases, there was a span of 9 bases. The CDR3 DNA reads TGTGCCAGCAGCCAAGGATGGAGGACTGAAGCTTTCTTT. Translating gives CASSQGWRTEAFF.

The sample holds a few counts of this clone. The gene calls are TRBV5-4 and TRBJ1-1; 11 bases are shared with TRBD1. The CDR3 runs to 16 residues. J lost 5 bases, V lost 4 bases, and 10 bases had no gene match. CDR1 and CDR2 (germline): SGHNT, YYREEE (reference sequence). CDR3 DNA sequence: TGTGCCAGCAGCAACCACCCGGGACAGGGGGGAACTGAAGCTTTCTTT. Encoded protein: CASSNHPGQGGTEAFF.

The chain employs TRBV6-5 and TRBJ2-7, with D tentatively TRBD1 (6 bases). Germline CDR1 and CDR2: MNHEY and SVGAGI. The CDR3 has 16 residues. The ends were cut back, 2 bases at V and 6 bases at J, with 20 bases in the middle. The CDR3 DNA follows: TGTGCCAGCAGTTACCGCACAGGGCGGTTTGTCAGCGAGCAGTACTTC. Residues: CASSYRTGRFVSEQYF.

The chain joins TRBV5-5 to TRBJ2-7; D possibly corresponds to TRBD1 (5 bases). The CDR3 is 12 residues long. The germline gives CDR1 SGHKS, CDR2 YYEKEE (reference sequence). Between the trimmed V and J ends, which lost 4 bases and 3 bases, there was a span of 8 bases. For the CDR3, the DNA is TGTGCCAGCAGCAGACAGAACTACGAGCAGTACTTC. It yields the protein CASSRQNYEQYF. Supplemented by reference TRBV5-5 and TRBJ2-7, the full variable domain reads DAGVTQSPTHLIKTRGQQVTLRCSPISGHKSVSWYQQVLGQGPQFIFQYYEKEERGRGNFPDRFSARQFPNYSSELNVNALLLGDSALYLCASSRQNYEQYFGPGTRLTVT.

The chain is built from TRBV7-9 and TRBJ1-3; tentatively, D is TRBD1 (6 bases). Trimming removed 5 bases at V and 0 bases at J, with 11 bases between. This CDR3 region has 15 residues. Germline lookup yields CDR1 SEHNR and CDR2 FQNEAQ (reference sequence). This CDR3 reads CASSVQGSSGNTIYF. The DNA of the CDR3 is TGTGCCAGCAGCGTACAGGGTTCCTCTGGAAACACCATATATTTT. The entire variable domain, with the rest obtained from reference TRBV7-9 and TRBJ1-3, is as follows: DTGVSQNPRHKITKRGQNVTFRCDPISEHNRLYWYRQTLGQGPEFLTYFQNEAQLEKSRLLSDRFSAERPKGSFSTLEIQRTEQGDSAMYLCASSVQGSSGNTIYFGEGSWLTVV.

In its sample, this clone was seen once. The rearrangement uses TRBV27 and TRBJ2-3, with 7 bases identical to TRBD2. Per germline, CDR1 MNHEY and CDR2 SMNVEV (reference sequence). Trimming at V came to 8 bases and at J to 1 base, leaving 6 bases not matched to a gene. The CDR3 totals 14 residues. The CDR3 coding sequence is TGTGCCAGCCGCGGGGGAGTCGGCACAGATACGCAGTATTTT. It codes for CASRGGVGTDTQYF.

This chain joins TRBV4-2 and TRBJ2-7; D is perhaps TRBD2 (5 bases). CDR3 length: 17 amino acids. The germline V and J ends were trimmed by 0 bases and 2 bases, with 17 bases remaining between them. Germline-derived CDR1 and CDR2 are LGHNA and YNFKEQ. The CDR3 spells CASSQDRTSSLTYEQYF. The CDR3 DNA reads as TGTGCCAGCAGCCAAGATAGGACTTCCAGCCTAACCTACGAGCAGTACTTC.

This chain connects TRBV27 to TRBJ1-1; no firm D call. Trimming cost V 10 bases and J 5 bases, with 17 bases left between them. The CDR3 contains 13 residues. The germline V gene encodes CDR1 MNHEY and CDR2 SMNVEV (reference sequence). CDR3 DNA sequence: TGTGCCACATCCCCAGGTGGCTGGACTGAAGCTTTCTTT. This encodes CATSPGGWTEAFF.

The rearrangement uses TRBV6-5 and TRBJ1-1, with a possible D match to TRBD1 (5 bases). In germline, CDR1 is MNHEY, CDR2 SVGAGI. The CDR3 has 16 residues. V was cut by 0 bases and J by 8 bases, with 19 bases left in between. CDR3 residues: CASSYSGGSRAIEAFF. DNA of the CDR3: TGTGCCAGCAGTTACTCGGGGGGGAGCCGGGCTATAGAAGCTTTCTTT.

The rearrangement links TRBV6-2 or TRBV6-3 to TRBJ2-7; 9 nucleotides line up with TRBD1. Trimming took 2 bases from V and 1 from J; bases not matched to a gene: 3. CDR1 is MNHEY, CDR2 SVGEGT, per germline. This CDR3 spans 15 amino acids. Here the CDR3 DNA reads TGTGCCAGCAGTTACAAAGGACAGGGGTCCTACGAGCAGTACTTC. Amino acids: CASSYKGQGSYEQYF.

The V call is TRBV3-1 (or the pseudogene TRBV3-2), the J call TRBJ2-7, with D uncertain. Germline-derived CDR1 and CDR2 are LGHDT and YNNKEL (reference sequence). The CDR3 extends over 13 amino acids. Trimming stripped 1 base from V and 5 bases from J, with 9 bases between. CDR3: CASSQGAFNEQYF. The CDR3 DNA sequence: TGTGCCAGCAGCCAAGGGGCATTCAACGAGCAGTACTTC.